One sample yielded the 11 T cell receptor beta chains listed below, sequenced in a study of cytomegalovirus exposure and HLA in healthy donors. Use of 60 Vbeta and 13 Jbeta primers characterized the PCR. The method was immunoSEQ multiplex PCR; TCRdb's version includes in-frame clones alone and lacks a portion of them. The repertoire holds 140,000 to 150,000 clones, with around 82% as singletons. The sequencing sample was made of PBMCs. These receptors were collected from a woman aged 18-29 years in good health and CMV-seropositive.

This clone was seen a single time. The chain employs TRBV14 and TRBJ1-1, with a tentative D call TRBD1 (6 bases). Per the germline V gene, CDR1 is SGHDN and CDR2 is FVKESK. There are 15 residues in the CDR3. The V end lost 9 bases, the J end lost 0 bases, and 17 bases lay between the germline ends. Here the CDR3 reads CARLWTETMNTEAFF. In DNA, the CDR3 is TGTGCCAGGCTCTGGACAGAAACCATGAACACTGAAGCTTTCTTT.

This clone was detected a few times. CDR3 nucleotides: TGCGCCAGCAGCCAAGAAAGCGGAGCGGGGGGGATTTATGAGCAGTTCTTC. Translation gives CASSQESGAGGIYEQFF. The chain couples TRBV4-1 to TRBJ2-1; 10 bases align to TRBD2. J lost 8 bases, V lost 0 bases, and 10 bases had no gene match. Germline lookup yields CDR1 MGHRA and CDR2 YSYEKL. CDR3 size: 17 residues.

The chain is built from TRBV10-2 and TRBJ2-2; 11 nucleotides agree with TRBD2. The germline gives CDR1 WSHSY, CDR2 SAAADI. This CDR3 is 15 amino acids long. With 5 bases clipped from V and 4 bases from J, the junction kept 3 bases outside the gene matches. In DNA, the CDR3 is TGCGCCAGCAGTTCCGGGACTAGCGGCACCGGGGAGCTGTTTTTT. Amino acid sequence: CASSSGTSGTGELFF.

The chain employs TRBV30 and TRBJ1-1; 9 bases fit TRBD1. The V segment lost 3 bases and the J segment 4 bases; nucleotides outside the gene matches: 3. Germline-derived CDR1 and CDR2 are GTSNPN and SVGIG (reference sequence). The CDR3 extends over 13 amino acids. CDR3 protein: CAWSATGGTEAFF. The CDR3 DNA is TGTGCCTGGAGCGCGACAGGGGGCACTGAAGCTTTCTTT.

The V call is TRBV29-1, the J call TRBJ2-3, with 8 bases lining up with TRBD2. The ends lost 8 bases at V and 5 bases at J; junction bases unmatched: 12. Per the germline V gene, CDR1 is SQVTM and CDR2 is ANQGSEA. This CDR3 has 14 amino acids. CDR3 sequence reads: CSSVLADARDTQYF. The DNA for the CDR3 is TGCAGCTCTGTACTAGCGGATGCACGAGATACGCAGTATTTT.

The chain is built from TRBV6-1 and TRBJ1-3; D is uncertain. The CDR3 runs 12 residues. Per the germline V gene, CDR1 is MNHNS and CDR2 is SASEGT. With 4 bases removed from V and 4 bases from J, the gap between germline ends came to 5 bases. The CDR3 DNA reads as TGTGCCAGCAGTGTATCCGGAAACACCATATATTTT. It codes for CASSVSGNTIYF.

The chain combines TRBV30 with TRBJ2-2, with D unclear. Trimming took off 0 bases at V and 6 bases at J, with 5 bases between the two ends. The CDR3 is made up of 12 amino acids. Germline V CDR1 and CDR2: GTSNPN, SVGIG (reference sequence). CDR3 nucleotides: TGTGCCTGGAGTGTACATCCCGGGGAGCTGTTTTTT. Amino acids: CAWSVHPGELFF.

This chain joins TRBV6-5 and TRBJ1-6, with 9 positions matching TRBD1. Germline V lookup: CDR1 MNHEY, CDR2 SVGAGI. V shed 4 bases and J 11 bases; nucleotides not matched to a gene: 6. This CDR3 is built from 14 residues. Here the CDR3 DNA reads TGTGCCAGCAGTTCGGGGACAGGGATTGCACCCCTCCACTTT. Translated: CASSSGTGIAPLHF.

V and J are TRBV29-1 and TRBJ1-2; 7 positions agree with TRBD1. V lost 3 bases and J lost 4; bases outside the gene matches: 5. The CDR3 loop spans 13 amino acids. The germline CDR1 and CDR2 sequences are SQVTM and ANQGSEA. The CDR3 is CSVEGQGGYGYTF. CDR3 DNA sequence: TGCAGCGTTGAGGGGCAGGGGGGCTATGGCTACACCTTC.

This rearrangement joins TRBV29-1 to TRBJ2-5; maybe TRBD1 (6 bases). The CDR3 is 13 residues long. V gave up 3 bases and J gave up 3 bases, with 11 bases separating them. CDR1 and CDR2 (germline): SQVTM, ANQGSEA. Written as DNA, the CDR3 is TGCAGCGTTGATGCGGACAGTAAAGAGACCCAGTACTTC. This encodes CSVDADSKETQYF.

J is TRBJ1-1 and V is TRBV7-9, with 7 positions matching TRBD1. V shed 3 bases, J shed 4 bases, and the junction held 5 bases outside the gene matches. The germline CDR1 and CDR2 sequences are SEHNR and FQNEAQ (reference sequence). The CDR3 is made up of 14 amino acids. DNA for the CDR3: TGTGCCAGCAGCTTTCGGGCAGGGGGCACTGAAGCTTTCTTT. Its protein product is CASSFRAGGTEAFF.